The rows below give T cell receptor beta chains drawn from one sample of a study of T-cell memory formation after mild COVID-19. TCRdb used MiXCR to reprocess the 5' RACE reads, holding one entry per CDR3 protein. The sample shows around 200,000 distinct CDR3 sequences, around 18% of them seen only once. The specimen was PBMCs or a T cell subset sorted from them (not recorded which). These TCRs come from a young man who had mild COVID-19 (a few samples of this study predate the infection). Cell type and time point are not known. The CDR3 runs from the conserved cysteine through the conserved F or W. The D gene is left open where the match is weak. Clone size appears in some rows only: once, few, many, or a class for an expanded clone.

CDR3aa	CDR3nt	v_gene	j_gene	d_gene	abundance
CASSYRRTPETQYF	TGTGCCAGCAGTTATAGACGGACTCCAGAGACCCAGTACTTC	TRBV6-2/TRBV6-3	TRBJ2-5	NA	few
CASSLGVGGSNQPQHF	TGTGCCAGCAGCTTAGGGGTCGGCGGGAGCAATCAGCCCCAGCATTTT	TRBV11-2	TRBJ1-5	NA	many
CASSPTGDQETQYF	TGTGCCAGCAGCCCCACCGGGGACCAAGAGACCCAGTACTTC	TRBV7-9	TRBJ2-5	NA	few
CASSQDRAGSSNQPQHF	TGTGCCAGCAGCCAAGATCGGGCAGGGAGTAGCAATCAGCCCCAGCATTTT	TRBV4-2	TRBJ1-5	NA	NA
CASTLAGPYNEQFF	TGTGCCAGCACTCTAGCGGGGCCTTACAATGAGCAGTTCTTC	TRBV7-9	TRBJ2-1	TRBD2	few
CASSRVDGEEDQYF	TGTGCCAGCAGTCGTGTGGACGGAGAAGAAGACCAGTACTTC	TRBV7-6	TRBJ2-5	NA	few
CASSSRSGARGEKLFF	TGTGCCAGCAGTTCTAGGTCAGGGGCGAGGGGTGAAAAACTGTTTTTT	TRBV27	TRBJ1-4	NA	NA
CSVLTGAGDTQYF	TGCAGCGTTTTGACAGGGGCGGGCGATACGCAGTATTTT	TRBV29-1	TRBJ2-3	TRBD1	NA
CASSLVRPDTGELFF	TGCGCCAGCAGCTTGGTAAGGCCGGACACCGGGGAGCTGTTTTTT	TRBV5-1	TRBJ2-2	NA	many
CASSPRDGPKSNQPQHF	TGCGCCAGCAGCCCTAGAGACGGCCCGAAGAGCAATCAGCCCCAGCATTTT	TRBV4-3	TRBJ1-5	NA	many
CASSLQGAPGELFF	TGTGCCAGCAGCTTACAGGGGGCGCCCGGGGAGCTGTTTTTT	TRBV7-2	TRBJ2-2	TRBD1	few
CASTLRQGFSYNSPLHF	TGTGCCAGCACCCTCAGACAGGGGTTCTCCTATAATTCACCCCTCCACTTT	TRBV12-3/TRBV12-4	TRBJ1-6	TRBD1	NA
CSASSGGGDSYNEQFF	TGCAGTGCTAGTAGTGGCGGGGGGGACTCCTACAATGAGCAGTTCTTC	TRBV20-1	TRBJ2-1	TRBD2	few
CASSYTAYEQCF	TGTGCCAGCAGTTACACAGCCTACGAGCAGTGCTTC	TRBV6-2/TRBV6-3	TRBJ2-7	NA	NA
CASRTGMETQYF	TGCGCCAGCAGGACAGGGATGGAGACCCAGTACTTC	TRBV5-1	TRBJ2-5	TRBD1	few
CASSQASGELFF	TGTGCCAGCAGCCAGGCGAGCGGGGAGCTGTTTTTT	TRBV3-1	TRBJ2-2	NA	once
CSACRDGNSNQPQHF	TGCAGTGCTTGCCGGGACGGAAATAGCAATCAGCCCCAGCATTTT	TRBV20-1	TRBJ1-5	NA	few
CATRVGRGYTEAFF	TGCGCCACCCGTGTGGGGCGAGGGTACACTGAAGCTTTCTTT	TRBV5-1	TRBJ1-1	NA	NA
CASSYPSLTDTQYF	TGTGCCAGCAGTTACCCCAGTCTGACAGATACGCAGTATTTT	TRBV6-6	TRBJ2-3	NA	NA
CSAKKDGGTEAFF	TGCAGTGCTAAGAAGGACGGCGGAACTGAAGCTTTCTTT	TRBV20-1	TRBJ1-1	NA	NA
CASSQDGSRTDTQYF	TGTGCCAGCAGCCAAGATGGGAGCCGCACAGATACGCAGTATTTT	TRBV3-1	TRBJ2-3	NA	few
CASRPRAGLTDTQYF	TGCGCCAGCCGGCCCCGCGCGGGGCTCACAGATACGCAGTATTTT	TRBV5-1	TRBJ2-3	NA	NA
CASSRDRADGSGNTIYF	TGTGCCAGCTCACGGGATCGAGCGGACGGCTCTGGAAACACCATATATTTT	TRBV18	TRBJ1-3	NA	NA
CASTNGAGRNEQFF	TGTGCCAGCACCAACGGGGCAGGACGCAATGAGCAGTTCTTC	TRBV7-8	TRBJ2-1	NA	few
CASSWDRGHSPLHF	TGTGCCAGCAGCTGGGACAGGGGTCATTCACCCCTCCACTTT	TRBV5-6	TRBJ1-6	TRBD1	NA
CASSRRQGRDTEAFF	TGTGCCAGCAGCCGGAGACAGGGTCGAGACACTGAAGCTTTCTTT	TRBV7-9	TRBJ1-1	TRBD1	few
CSATTGGDYGYTF	TGCAGTGCTACGACAGGGGGAGATTATGGCTACACCTTC	TRBV20-1	TRBJ1-2	TRBD1	NA
CASSYRRDTQYF	TGTGCCAGCAGTTACCGTCGAGATACGCAGTATTTT	TRBV6-2/TRBV6-3	TRBJ2-3	NA	few
CATSDFEGIRETQYF	TGTGCCACCAGTGATTTCGAGGGGATTCGGGAGACCCAGTACTTC	TRBV24-1	TRBJ2-5	NA	once
CASSPGLRRGDTDTQYF	TGCGCCAGCAGTCCGGGGTTGAGGCGGGGGGACACAGATACGCAGTATTTT	TRBV23-1	TRBJ2-3	TRBD2	NA
CATSDSPGGETQYF	TGTGCCACCAGTGATTCCCCGGGGGGAGAGACCCAGTACTTC	TRBV24-1	TRBJ2-5	TRBD2	NA
CASSVGGDRVSPLHF	TGTGCCAGCAGCGTAGGAGGGGACAGGGTGTCACCCCTCCACTTT	TRBV9	TRBJ1-6	TRBD1	few